Following are 23 T cell receptor beta chains from one sample sequenced in a study of T cell repertoires in cytomegalovirus infection. These receptors' targets are unknown. TCRdb reprocessed the reads with MiXCR, giving one entry per CDR3 protein. Here the sample spans a few hundred thousand distinct CDR3 sequences, roughly a third being singletons. Sequenced material: cultured PBMCs, taken from culture after CMV antigen stimulation. The receptors stem from a human donor in good health (CMV status not recorded). Some clones in this sample may be carry-over from other donors' samples.

This clonotype was counted a few times. The genes are TRBV5-4 and TRBJ2-5; D uncertain. Germline CDR1 SGHNT, CDR2 YYREEE (reference sequence). This CDR3 spans 14 amino acids. Between the trimmed V and J ends, which lost 1 base and 0 bases, there was a span of 7 bases. This CDR3 reads CASSLWADQETQYF. CDR3 nucleotide sequence: TGTGCCAGCAGCTTGTGGGCAGACCAAGAGACCCAGTACTTC.

DNA for the CDR3: TGTGCCAGCAGTCCTAGCGGGAGGGCCCTAACAGATACGCAGTATTTT. As protein: CASSPSGRALTDTQYF. The chain combines TRBV28 with TRBJ2-3; 12 bases are a match to TRBD2. The CDR3 runs to 16 residues. CDR1 and CDR2 (germline): MDHEN, SYDVKM. Trimming at V came to 5 bases and at J to 3 bases, leaving 6 bases not matched to a gene.

The CDR3: CASSLLWGRGEKLFF. CDR3 in DNA: TGTGCCAGCAGCTTATTATGGGGGCGAGGTGAAAAACTGTTTTTT. The gene calls are TRBV7-2 and TRBJ1-4; D might be TRBD1 (6 bases). The CDR3 contains 15 residues. Germline values: CDR1 SGHTA, CDR2 FQGNSA. V lost 2 bases, J lost 7 bases, and 14 bases lay in between.

CDR3 region: CASALGLTSSYEQYF. CDR3 nucleotides: TGTGCCAGTGCCTTGGGACTTACGAGCTCCTACGAGCAGTACTTC. The chain has TRBV19 and TRBJ2-7; TRBD2 might be the D (6 bases). V was clipped by 8 bases and J by 0 bases, with 17 bases between them. The CDR3 is 15 residues long. CDR1 and CDR2 (germline): LNHDA, SQIVND (reference sequence).

This clonotype was seen a few times. The chain is built from TRBV6-2 or TRBV6-3 and TRBJ2-1, with TRBD1 identical over 11 bases. The CDR3 covers 15 residues. Trimming took 6 bases from V and 7 from J; bases not matched to a gene: 8. The V gene's germline CDR1 is MNHEY and CDR2 SVGEGT. The CDR3 spells CASSSGTGGTNEQFF. The DNA of the CDR3 is TGTGCCAGCAGCTCCGGGACAGGGGGTACGAATGAGCAGTTCTTC.

This clonotype was found a few times. The V and J genes are TRBV7-2 and TRBJ1-1; D call uncertain. The CDR3 is made up of 15 amino acids. V lost 0 bases and J 0 bases, leaving 8 bases between the germline ends. Germline CDR1 SGHTA, CDR2 FQGNSA. The CDR3 is CASSLALGLNTEAFF. The CDR3, as DNA: TGTGCCAGCAGCTTAGCGCTTGGGTTGAACACTGAAGCTTTCTTT.

Regarding this clonotype: A much larger clone differs by one base, so this may be a read error. This chain joins TRBV7-2 and TRBJ2-5; D is unclear. The CDR3 is 14 residues long. CDR1 SGHTA and CDR2 FQGNSA come from the germline V gene. V was shortened by 5 bases and J by 5 bases, with 15 bases between the two germline ends. CDR3: CTSSPGLGFETQYF. In DNA, the CDR3 is TGTACCAGCAGCCCAGGTCTAGGATTTGAGACCCAGTACTTC.

This chain joins TRBV29-1 and TRBJ2-2; either TRBD1 or TRBD2 may supply D (6 bases each). The CDR3 loop spans 14 amino acids. V was clipped by 5 bases and J by 6 bases, with 16 bases between them. Germline CDR1 reads SQVTM; CDR2 reads ANQGSEA. Written as DNA, the CDR3 is TGCAGCGTTTTCCGGCAGGGGAGGCCCGGGGAGCTGTTTTTT. It is translated as CSVFRQGRPGELFF.

The gene calls are TRBV28 and TRBJ2-2; 15 bases are shared with TRBD2. After removal of 3 bases from V and 6 bases from J, the junction contained 5 bases not matched to a gene. This CDR3 has 17 amino acids. The V gene's germline CDR1 is MDHEN and CDR2 SYDVKM. DNA of the CDR3: TGTGCCAGCAGTTTCGGACTAGCGGGAGGGCCACCCGGGGAGCTGTTTTTT. Amino acids: CASSFGLAGGPPGELFF.

This clonotype appeared a few times. This chain joins TRBV6-2 or TRBV6-3 and TRBJ2-1; D is unresolved. In germline, CDR1 is MNHEY, CDR2 SVGEGT. V gave up 4 bases and J gave up 1 base, with 11 bases separating them. The CDR3 length is 15 residues. Here the CDR3 reads CASSFAGPSYNEQFF. The CDR3 coding sequence is TGTGCCAGCAGTTTTGCCGGGCCTTCCTACAATGAGCAGTTCTTC.

A note on this clonotype: The junction and the germline gene differ at one end; a read error may be behind it. The V and J genes are TRBV7-2 and TRBJ1-1, with D maybe TRBD1 (6 bases). Looked up from germline, CDR1 is SGHTA and CDR2 is FQGNSA. This CDR3 is 13 amino acids long. The CDR3 here is CASSFSWTDEALF. CDR3 in DNA: TGTGCCAGCAGCTTTAGTTGGACAGATGAAGCTCTCTTT.

This clonotype was counted only a few times. The chain is built from TRBV7-2 and TRBJ1-6; D gene ambiguous. Trimming took 2 bases from V and 6 from J, leaving 11 bases between them. In germline, CDR1 is SGHTA, CDR2 FQGNSA. The CDR3 has 15 residues. CDR3 DNA: TGTGCCAGCAGCTTATTCTTGACCGCTAATTCACCCCTCCACTTT. Translated: CASSLFLTANSPLHF.

A note on this clonotype: A much larger clone sits a single nucleotide away, making a read error possible. The V gene is TRBV7-4, the J gene TRBJ2-1; unclear D gene. CDR1 is SGHVT, CDR2 SQSDAQ, per germline. This CDR3 region has 14 residues. The CDR3, as DNA: TGTACCAGCACCCCCCTAAAAGGTCGCAGAGAGCAGTTCTTC. Its translation: CTSTPLKGRREQFF.

In its sample, this clonotype was seen many times. This chain connects TRBV7-2 to TRBJ2-7; TRBD1 agrees at 7 bases. The V segment lost 3 bases and the J segment 1 base; nucleotides outside the gene matches: 9. In germline, CDR1 is SGHTA, CDR2 FQGNSA. This CDR3 spans 16 amino acids. The CDR3 is CASSFPRDRASYEQYF. CDR3 nucleotides: TGTGCCAGCAGCTTCCCTCGAGACAGGGCGTCCTACGAGCAGTACTTC.

This clonotype was counted only a few times. J is TRBJ2-6 and V is TRBV19; D gene ambiguous. This CDR3 is built from 15 residues. Trimming took 3 bases from V and 4 from J, leaving 10 bases between them. The V gene's germline CDR1 is LNHDA and CDR2 SQIVND (reference sequence). The CDR3 spells CASSIGLKGANVLTF. The CDR3, as DNA: TGTGCCAGTAGTATCGGGCTAAAGGGGGCCAACGTCCTGACTTTC. Complete variable domain (other parts from reference TRBV19 and TRBJ2-6): DGGITQSPKYLFRKEGQNVTLSCEQNLNHDAMYWYRQDPGQGLRLIYYSQIVNDFQKGDIAEGYSVSREKKESFPLTVTSAQKNPTAFYLCASSIGLKGANVLTFGAGSRLTVL.

This chain joins TRBV11-2 and TRBJ1-3; D is undetermined. Trimming cost V 4 bases and J 2 bases, with 12 bases left between them. CDR1 and CDR2 (germline): SGHAT, FQNNGV. The CDR3 is made up of 15 amino acids. The CDR3, as DNA: TGTGCCAGCAGCTACTTTACCAGCCCTGGAAACACCATATATTTT. Translated, it gives CASSYFTSPGNTIYF.

This clonotype has just a few counts. V is TRBV6-1 and J is TRBJ2-7; the D is unclear. V gave up 2 bases and J gave up 5 bases, with 16 bases separating them. CDR3 length: 15 residues. The V gene's germline CDR1 is MNHNS and CDR2 SASEGT. CDR3 in amino acids: CASSEQEPILNEQYF. In DNA, the CDR3 is TGTGCCAGCAGTGAACAAGAGCCCATCCTAAACGAGCAGTACTTC.

The chain recombines TRBV7-8 with TRBJ2-2, with unresolved D. The ends were cut back, 0 bases at V and 5 bases at J, with 13 bases in the middle. Germline V lookup: CDR1 SGHVS, CDR2 FQNEAQ. The CDR3 has 16 residues. CDR3 nucleotide sequence: TGTGCCAGCAGCTTAGCGCTGCTAGTTGGAACCGGGGAGCTGTTTTTT. Its protein product is CASSLALLVGTGELFF.

This clonotype was seen a few times. The V gene is TRBV5-4, the J gene TRBJ1-1; 8 bases line up with TRBD1. Germline V gene lookup returns CDR1 SGHNT and CDR2 YYREEE (reference sequence). V was clipped by 7 bases and J by 1 base; unmatched bases: 6. The CDR3 sequence is 14 residues long. As DNA, the CDR3 is TGTGCCAGCGGACGACAGGGGCAGAACACTGAAGCTTTCTTT. Translated: CASGRQGQNTEAFF.

The V call is TRBV2, the J call TRBJ2-3, with 7 bases identical to TRBD2. Germline V gene sequence: CDR1 SNHLY, CDR2 FYNNEI. J gave up 0 bases and V 5 bases, and 8 bases lay outside the gene matches. The CDR3 spans 16 residues. In DNA form, the CDR3 reads TGTGCCAGCAGTCTATCTACTAGCGTTAGCACAGATACGCAGTATTTT. This gives the protein CASSLSTSVSTDTQYF.

The chain is built from TRBV6-1 and TRBJ2-7; no definite D call. This CDR3 region has 13 residues. V lost 5 bases and J lost 0, with 8 bases in between. Germline lookup yields CDR1 MNHNS and CDR2 SASEGT. The CDR3 DNA reads as TGTGCCAGCAGTTCCCGGACCTCCTACGAGCAGTACGTC. It yields the protein CASSSRTSYEQYV.

The chain is built from TRBV18 and TRBJ2-4; D is perhaps TRBD1 or TRBD2 (5 bases each). Germline V CDR1 and CDR2: KGHSH, LQKENI. V shed 2 bases and J shed 7 bases, with 15 bases lying between them. This CDR3 region has 15 residues. In nucleotides, the CDR3 is TGTGCCAGCTCACCAAGGGACGGAGTAGGTAACATTCAGTACTTC. This codes for CASSPRDGVGNIQYF. Based on the CDR3 plus reference TRBV18 and TRBJ2-4, the full variable domain is NAGVMQNPRHLVRRRGQEARLRCSPMKGHSHVYWYRQLPEEGLKFMVYLQKENIIDESGMPKERFSAEFPKEGPSILRIQQVVRGDSAAYFCASSPRDGVGNIQYFGAGTRLSVL.

This clonotype was recorded a few times. J is TRBJ2-7 and V is TRBV7-8; 11 bases map to TRBD2. Losses at the gene ends were 5 bases for V and 3 bases for J; bases not matched to a gene: 6. There are 15 residues in the CDR3. Germline V gene data show CDR1 as SGHVS and CDR2 as FQNEAQ. The CDR3, as DNA: TGTGCCAGCAGCGCACTAGCGGGAGAAATCTACGAGCAGTACGTC. Protein product: CASSALAGEIYEQYV.